This T cell receptor beta chain is drawn from a study of cytomegalovirus exposure and HLA in healthy donors. Study-level results: Rare sequences made up most TCRs, while some public TCRs were found in many donors. The productive fraction for most TCR beta V segments was about 87% or about 30% in an earlier analysis.

This clone was observed a few times. Its antigen is currently unknown. The germline gives CDR1 SGHTA, CDR2 FQGNSA. The CDR3 covers 16 residues. As for the donors, each was a healthy bone marrow donor. PCR used 60 Vbeta primers and 13 Jbeta primers. Profiled with immunoSEQ multiplex PCR; TCRdb holds only in-frame clones, not every one. The sample contains around 300,000 clones, just over 70% of which appear only once. Input material: PBMCs. This TCR was recovered from a female donor in good health and CMV-seronegative. The gene calls are TRBV7-2 and TRBJ2-5; TRBD2 matches at 10 bases. The DNA end is more similar to TRBJ2-7, so the J call may be wrong. DNA of the CDR3: TGTGCCAGCAGCCAGTCCGGGACTAGCGCGTACTACGAGCAGTACTTC. Residues: CASSQSGTSAYYEQYF.